This TCR beta chain was recovered during a study of shared clonotypes between healthy human individuals (dated by TCRdb to about 2020). Regarding the study in general: A few men and two women, aged 18 to 49 years, made up the cohort. For each donor, CD4 naive and CD4 memory were each run on three plates, CD8 naive on two plates, and CD8 memory on one plate. The study deeply sequenced blood TCR repertoires of several healthy adults to estimate repertoire size and the extent of clonotype sharing between individuals. Libraries were prepared and TCR repertoires were sequenced by different laboratories using diverse techniques, in order to increase sequencing depth and limit assay-specific biases. Leukapheresis yielded between about 0.85 and 9.5 billion PBMCs per donor.

CD8 naive samples consisted of CD45RO-negative cells that were positively selected for CCR7, yielding a CD45RA+CCR7+ population without TemRA cells. Donors were healthy HIV-negative adults with no recently reported acute infections or vaccinations. Only Caucasian adults living in Nashville, Tennessee, USA were represented among the donors. Blood was obtained by leukapheresis, after which PBMCs were separated by Ficoll-Histopaque density gradient centrifugation and cryopreserved in liquid nitrogen vapor phase. Analytical flow cytometry was used to check the purity and quantity of each magnetically sorted T cell population. Each sorted fraction had its genomic DNA isolated and then quantified by UV absorbance on a Nanodrop 2000c. Using the deep immunoSEQ assay, TCR CDR3 regions were amplified from genomic DNA by multiplex PCR. For each cell subset, the extracted genomic DNA was distributed evenly across all wells of several immunoSEQ 96-well plates, and each plate served as one replicate. For sorted subsets, approximately 210 ng genomic DNA, equal to some 28,000 T cell genomes, was loaded into each replicate PCR. The purified libraries were quantified using a Qubit 3.0 fluorometer, sized with a Bioanalyzer 2100, and then quantified again using the KAPA Library Quantification kit. Each immunoSEQ 96-well plate was sequenced on its own single-read 150-cycle Illumina NextSeq 550 flow cell. For the original study's pipeline: Because only junctional sequences without quality scores were contained in the immunoSEQ output, filtering matching that applied to full-length reads could not be performed. To assign V/J genes and CDR3, sequences were annotated against IMGT germline references using PyIR, a Python wrapper for IgBLAST v1.9. Reads were removed for weak V/J assignments (E-value above 1e-6), missing CDR3, stop codons, out-of-frame junctions, or ambiguous translated residues. V3J clonotypes were defined as sequences sharing an identical inferred V gene, J gene, and CDR3 amino acid sequence. To compute the percentage overlap between repertoires, the number of shared unique clonotypes was divided by the size of the smaller repertoire. Repertoire richness was assessed with RTK rarefaction, the Chao1 estimator, and Recon v2.1 estimates of unobserved clonotypes. Generation probabilities were computed with OLGA for all TCRbeta clonotypes obtained by the gDNA method from a few donors. TCRdb mirrors the immuneACCESS table, restricted to in-frame sequences. Some clones are absent from its copies; in checked studies, under half trace to an unresolved V gene, and the reason for the others is unknown. V, J and clone size are those of that table, while D and trimming were read from the DNA. This sample comprises about 2 million clones, about 95% of them detected only once. 1.2% of the sample is held by the ten biggest clonotypes.

Of note for this clone: Its antigen has not been determined. No base quality information exists; no much larger clone differs at one position.

CDR1 SEHNR and CDR2 FQNEAQ were looked up in the germline V gene (reference sequence). Between the V and J ends, shortened by 5 bases and 2 bases respectively, the junction contains 5 bases. The CDR3 starts with the cysteine, ends with the phenylalanine, and has 12 residues. The entry retains the CDR3 DNA only, 36 bases that are in frame from base 1. Summary of the overall study and its limitations: Sharing across several donors was observed for 5% to 6.5% of naive CD4, about 3.2% of naive CD8, 2% to 2.5% of memory CD4, and 0.4% of memory CD8 clonotypes. Pairwise subsampling indicated that sequencing depth was expected to affect the degree of clonotype sharing among donors. Incomplete sequencing was indicated by rarefaction of sorted-subset datasets, despite the large sequencing depth. Sampling was restricted to blood, and TCR repertoires in tissues likely differ from the TCR repertoires found in blood. The small number of donors limited the genetic and exposure-history diversity represented. Compared with non-shared clonotypes, clonotypes shared by all four sorted-subset donors had higher generation probabilities. Larger estimated clonotype richness was generally found for naive subsets than for memory subsets.

What was sequenced was naive CD8+ T cells sorted from blood. This specimen's cell subset or site label, per the study, means: CD45RA+CCR7+. The receptor was derived from a man aged 18 to 35 in good health. The receptor chain draws on TRBV7-9 and TRBJ2-3; a confident D gene designation cannot be given. The CDR3 corresponds to CASSQNTDTQYF. The nucleotide sequence is given as TGTGCCAGCAGCCAGAACACAGATACGCAGTATTTT.